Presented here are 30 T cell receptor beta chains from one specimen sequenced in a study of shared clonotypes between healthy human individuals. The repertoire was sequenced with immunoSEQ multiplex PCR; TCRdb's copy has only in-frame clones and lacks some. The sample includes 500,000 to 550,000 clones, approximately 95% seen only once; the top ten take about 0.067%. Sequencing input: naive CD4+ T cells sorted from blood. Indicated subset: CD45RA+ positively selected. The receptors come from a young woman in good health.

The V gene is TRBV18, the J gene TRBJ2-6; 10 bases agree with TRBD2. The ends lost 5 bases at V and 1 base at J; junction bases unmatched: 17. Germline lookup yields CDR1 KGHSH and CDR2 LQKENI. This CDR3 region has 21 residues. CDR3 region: CASSALNAGTSAPSGANVLTF. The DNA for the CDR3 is TGTGCCAGCTCAGCACTCAATGCCGGGACTAGCGCCCCGTCTGGGGCCAACGTCCTGACTTTC.

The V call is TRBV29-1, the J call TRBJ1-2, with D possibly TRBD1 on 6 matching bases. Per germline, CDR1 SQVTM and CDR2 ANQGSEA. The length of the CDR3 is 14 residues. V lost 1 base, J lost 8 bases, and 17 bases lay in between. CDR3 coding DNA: TGCAGCGTTGAAGTGGAGGGGGTCGAGTGGGGCTACACCTTC. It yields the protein CSVEVEGVEWGYTF.

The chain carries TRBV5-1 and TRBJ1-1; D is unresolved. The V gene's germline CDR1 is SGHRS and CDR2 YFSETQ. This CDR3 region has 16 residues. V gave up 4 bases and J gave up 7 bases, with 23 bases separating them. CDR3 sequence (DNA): TGCGCCAGCAGCCATGTGAGTGTCGGGGTTTGGGATGAAGCTTTCTTT. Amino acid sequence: CASSHVSVGVWDEAFF.

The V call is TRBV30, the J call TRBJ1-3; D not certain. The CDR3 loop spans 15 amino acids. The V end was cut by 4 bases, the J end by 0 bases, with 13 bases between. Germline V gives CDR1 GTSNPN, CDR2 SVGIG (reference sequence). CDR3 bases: TGTGCCTGGACCCCGGTAGCGATCTCTGGAAACACCATATATTTT. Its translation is CAWTPVAISGNTIYF.

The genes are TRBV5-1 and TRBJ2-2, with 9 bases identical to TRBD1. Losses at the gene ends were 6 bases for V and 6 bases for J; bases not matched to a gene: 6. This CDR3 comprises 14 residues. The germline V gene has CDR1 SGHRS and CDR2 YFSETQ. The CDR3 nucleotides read TGCGCCAGCACCTCGACAGGGGGACCCGGGGAGCTGTTTTTT. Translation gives CASTSTGGPGELFF.

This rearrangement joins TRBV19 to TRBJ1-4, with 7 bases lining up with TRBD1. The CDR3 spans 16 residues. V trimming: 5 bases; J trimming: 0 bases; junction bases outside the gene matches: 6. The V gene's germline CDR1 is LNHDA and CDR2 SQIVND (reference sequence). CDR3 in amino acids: CASSLRTGPTNEKLFF. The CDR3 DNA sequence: TGTGCCAGTAGTCTCCGGACAGGTCCAACTAATGAAAAACTGTTTTTT.

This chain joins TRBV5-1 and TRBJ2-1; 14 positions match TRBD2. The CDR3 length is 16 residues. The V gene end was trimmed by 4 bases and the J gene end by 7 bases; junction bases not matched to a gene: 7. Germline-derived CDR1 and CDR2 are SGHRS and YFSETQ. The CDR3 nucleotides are TGCGCCAGCAGCCCCCCGGGACTAGCGGGAGCAAATGAGCAGTTCTTC. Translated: CASSPPGLAGANEQFF.

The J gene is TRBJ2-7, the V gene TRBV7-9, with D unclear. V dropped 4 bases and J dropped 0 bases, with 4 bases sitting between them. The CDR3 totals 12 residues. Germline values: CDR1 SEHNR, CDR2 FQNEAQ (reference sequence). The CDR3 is CASSSSSYEQYF. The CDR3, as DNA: TGTGCCAGCAGCTCCTCCTCCTACGAGCAGTACTTC.

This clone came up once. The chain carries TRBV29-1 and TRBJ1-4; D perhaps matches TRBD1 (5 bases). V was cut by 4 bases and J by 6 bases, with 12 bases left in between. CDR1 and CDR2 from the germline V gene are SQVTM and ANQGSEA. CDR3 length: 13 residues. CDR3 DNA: TGCAGCGTTGCCCCAGGGCTGGATGAAAAACTGTTTTTT. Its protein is CSVAPGLDEKLFF.

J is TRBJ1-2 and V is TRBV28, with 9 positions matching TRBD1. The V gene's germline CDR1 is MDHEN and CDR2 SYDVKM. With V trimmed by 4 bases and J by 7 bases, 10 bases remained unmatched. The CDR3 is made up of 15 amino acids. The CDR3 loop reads CASSWTSQGAVGYTF. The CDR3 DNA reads TGTGCCAGCAGTTGGACCTCACAGGGGGCGGTTGGCTACACCTTC.

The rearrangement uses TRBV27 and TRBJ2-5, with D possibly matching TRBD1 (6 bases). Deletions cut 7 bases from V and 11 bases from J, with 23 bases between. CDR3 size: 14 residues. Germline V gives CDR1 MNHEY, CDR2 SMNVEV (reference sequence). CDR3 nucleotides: TGTGCCAGCACCAGTCAGGGGCACCTCTGGGAGCAGTACTTC. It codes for CASTSQGHLWEQYF.

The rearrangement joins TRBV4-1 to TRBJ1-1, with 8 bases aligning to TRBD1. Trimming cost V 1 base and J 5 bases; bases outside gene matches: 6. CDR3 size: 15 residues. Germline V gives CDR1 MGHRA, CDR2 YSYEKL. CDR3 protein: CASSQGQGARTEAFF. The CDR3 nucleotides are TGCGCCAGCAGCCAAGGGCAGGGGGCCAGGACTGAAGCTTTCTTT.

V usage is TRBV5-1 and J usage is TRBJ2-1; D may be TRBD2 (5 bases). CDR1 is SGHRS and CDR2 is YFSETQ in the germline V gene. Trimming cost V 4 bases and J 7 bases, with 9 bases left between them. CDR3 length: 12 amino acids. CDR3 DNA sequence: TGCGCCAGCAGCCGCGGGCTGAATGAGCAGTTCTTC. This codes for CASSRGLNEQFF.

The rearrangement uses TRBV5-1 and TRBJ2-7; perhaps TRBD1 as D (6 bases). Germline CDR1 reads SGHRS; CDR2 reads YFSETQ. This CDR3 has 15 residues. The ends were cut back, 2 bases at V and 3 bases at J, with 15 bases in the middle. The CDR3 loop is CASSFGGQHGYEQYF. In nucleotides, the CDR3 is TGCGCCAGCAGCTTTGGTGGACAGCACGGCTACGAGCAGTACTTC.

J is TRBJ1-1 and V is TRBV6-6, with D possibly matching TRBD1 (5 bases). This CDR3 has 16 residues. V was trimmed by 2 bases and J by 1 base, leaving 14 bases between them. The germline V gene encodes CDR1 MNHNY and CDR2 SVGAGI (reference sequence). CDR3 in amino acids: CASSYLPTGTNTEAFF. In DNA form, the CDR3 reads TGTGCCAGCAGTTACCTCCCTACAGGCACGAACACTGAAGCTTTCTTT.

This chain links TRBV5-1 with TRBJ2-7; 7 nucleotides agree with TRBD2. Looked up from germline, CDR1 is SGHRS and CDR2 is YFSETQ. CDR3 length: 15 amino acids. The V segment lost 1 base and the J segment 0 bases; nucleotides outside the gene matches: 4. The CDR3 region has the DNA TGCGCCAGCAGCTTGTTCACGGGAGGCTCCTACGAGCAGTACTTC. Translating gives CASSLFTGGSYEQYF.

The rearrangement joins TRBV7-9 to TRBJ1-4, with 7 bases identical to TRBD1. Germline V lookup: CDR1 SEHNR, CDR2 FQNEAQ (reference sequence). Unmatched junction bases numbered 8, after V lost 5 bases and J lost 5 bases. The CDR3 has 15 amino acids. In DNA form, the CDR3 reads TGTGCCAGCAGCCCCTCGGGACAGTTAAATGAAAAACTGTTTTTT. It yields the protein CASSPSGQLNEKLFF.

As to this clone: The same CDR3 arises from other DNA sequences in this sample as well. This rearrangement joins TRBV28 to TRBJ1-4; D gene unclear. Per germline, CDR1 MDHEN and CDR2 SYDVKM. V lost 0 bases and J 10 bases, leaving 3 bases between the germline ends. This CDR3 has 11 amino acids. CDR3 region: CASSLWGKLFF. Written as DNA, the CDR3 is TGTGCCAGCAGTTTATGGGGAAAACTGTTTTTT.

CDR3 residues: CASSFWAGQKNEKLFF. The CDR3 DNA follows: TGTGCCAGCAGCTTTTGGGCGGGACAGAAAAATGAAAAACTGTTTTTT. The gene calls are TRBV11-2 and TRBJ1-4, with TRBD1 matching over 7 bases. The CDR3 has 16 amino acids. The V gene end was trimmed by 3 bases and the J gene end by 5 bases; junction bases not matched to a gene: 9. Germline V gene lookup returns CDR1 SGHAT and CDR2 FQNNGV.

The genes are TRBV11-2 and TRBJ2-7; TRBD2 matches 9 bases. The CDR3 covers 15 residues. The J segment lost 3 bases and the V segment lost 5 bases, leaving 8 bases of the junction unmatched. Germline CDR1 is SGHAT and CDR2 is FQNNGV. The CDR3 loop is CASSLLEAGGYEQYF. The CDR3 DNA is TGTGCCAGCAGCCTCCTAGAAGCGGGAGGCTACGAGCAGTACTTC.

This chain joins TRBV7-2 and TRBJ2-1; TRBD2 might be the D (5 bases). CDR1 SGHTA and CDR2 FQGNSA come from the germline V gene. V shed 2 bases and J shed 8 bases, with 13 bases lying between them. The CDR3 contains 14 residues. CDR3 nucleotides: TGTGCCAGCAGCTTATCGAGGGTTGTAGATGAGCAGTTCTTC. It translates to CASSLSRVVDEQFF.

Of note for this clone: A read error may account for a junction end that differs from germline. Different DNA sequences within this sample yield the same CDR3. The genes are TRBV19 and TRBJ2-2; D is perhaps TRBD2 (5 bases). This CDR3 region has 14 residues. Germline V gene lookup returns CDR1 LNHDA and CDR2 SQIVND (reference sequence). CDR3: CASSRGRSTGELFF. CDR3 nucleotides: TGTGCCAGTAGTCGAGGGAGAAGCACCGGGGAACTGTTTTTT.

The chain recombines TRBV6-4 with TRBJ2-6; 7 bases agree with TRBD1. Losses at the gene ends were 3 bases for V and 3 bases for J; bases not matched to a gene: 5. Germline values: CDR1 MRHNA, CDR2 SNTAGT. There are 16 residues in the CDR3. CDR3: CASSETTGVGANVLTF. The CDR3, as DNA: TGTGCCAGCAGTGAAACTACAGGGGTTGGGGCCAACGTCCTGACTTTC.

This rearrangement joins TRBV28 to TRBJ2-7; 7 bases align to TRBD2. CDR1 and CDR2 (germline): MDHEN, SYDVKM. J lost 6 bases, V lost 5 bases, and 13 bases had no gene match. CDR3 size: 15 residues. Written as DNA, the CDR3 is TGTGCCAGCAGTCCCCTTTGGCGGGAGATCCGCGAGCAGTACTTC. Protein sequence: CASSPLWREIREQYF.

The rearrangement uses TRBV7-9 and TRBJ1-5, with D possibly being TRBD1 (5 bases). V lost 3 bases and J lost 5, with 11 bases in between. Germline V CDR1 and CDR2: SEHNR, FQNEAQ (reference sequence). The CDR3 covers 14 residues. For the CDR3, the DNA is TGTGCCAGCAGCTTGGGGACCGGTGATCAGCCCCAGCATTTT. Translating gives CASSLGTGDQPQHF.

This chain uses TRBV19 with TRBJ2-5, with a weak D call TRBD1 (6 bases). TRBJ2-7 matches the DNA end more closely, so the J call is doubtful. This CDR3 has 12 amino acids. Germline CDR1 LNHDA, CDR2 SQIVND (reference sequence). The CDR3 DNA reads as TGTGCCACCGGGGCAGGGGACCACGAGCAGTACTTC. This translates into CATGAGDHEQYF.

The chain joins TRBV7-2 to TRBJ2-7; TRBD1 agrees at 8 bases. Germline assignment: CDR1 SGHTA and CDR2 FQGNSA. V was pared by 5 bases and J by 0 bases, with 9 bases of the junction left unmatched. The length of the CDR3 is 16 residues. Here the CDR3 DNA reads TGTGCCAGCAGCCAGGGGGCGGGGCCCAGCTCCTACGAGCAGTACTTC. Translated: CASSQGAGPSSYEQYF.

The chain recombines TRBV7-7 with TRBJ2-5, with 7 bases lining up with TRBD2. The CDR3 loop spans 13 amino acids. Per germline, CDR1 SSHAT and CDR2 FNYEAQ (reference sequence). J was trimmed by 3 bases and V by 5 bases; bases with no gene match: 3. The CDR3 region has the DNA TGTGCCAGCAGCACCCGGGGGGAAGAGACCCAGTACTTC. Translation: CASSTRGEETQYF.

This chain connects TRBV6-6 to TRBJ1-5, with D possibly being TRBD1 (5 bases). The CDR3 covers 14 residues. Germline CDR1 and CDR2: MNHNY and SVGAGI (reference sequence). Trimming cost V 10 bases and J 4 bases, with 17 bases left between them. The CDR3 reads CATREPWENQPQHF. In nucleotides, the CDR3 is TGTGCCACCAGGGAGCCTTGGGAAAATCAGCCCCAGCATTTT.

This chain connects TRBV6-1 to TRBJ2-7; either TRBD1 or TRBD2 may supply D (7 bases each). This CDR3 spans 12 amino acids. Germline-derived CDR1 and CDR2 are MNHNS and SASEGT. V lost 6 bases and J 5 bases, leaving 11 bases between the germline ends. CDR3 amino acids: CASRAGGDEQYF. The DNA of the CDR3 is TGTGCCAGCAGGGCAGGGGGGGACGAGCAGTACTTC.